Below, 27 T cell receptor beta chains from the same sample are listed, as sequenced in a study of cytomegalovirus exposure and HLA in healthy donors. The PCR made use of 60 Vbeta and 13 Jbeta primers. The assay was immunoSEQ multiplex PCR, and TCRdb's table has in-frame clones only and misses some. The table records about 160,000 clones, approximately 86% of them present only once. Sequencing input: PBMCs. These receptors were taken from a woman in her late teens or twenties in good health and CMV-seronegative.

The chain couples TRBV15 to TRBJ2-2; D may be TRBD1 (6 bases). Trimming took 3 bases from V and 1 from J, leaving 15 bases between them. The CDR3 runs 17 residues. Germline V gives CDR1 LNHNV, CDR2 YYDKDF (reference sequence). As DNA, the CDR3 is TGTGCCACCAGCAGGGGATTGACAGGACTGAACACCGGGGAGCTGTTTTTT. Its translation is CATSRGLTGLNTGELFF.

The CDR3 protein is CASSHDTGTSGFLGGTDTQYF. The CDR3, as DNA: TGTGCCAGCAGCCATGATACCGGGACTAGCGGATTCTTAGGAGGCACAGATACGCAGTATTTT. V is TRBV4-2 and J is TRBJ2-3; 11 nucleotides align to TRBD2. V lost 3 bases, J lost 1 base, and 18 bases stayed unmatched. The V gene's germline CDR1 is LGHNA and CDR2 YNFKEQ. The CDR3 has 21 residues.

The chain recombines TRBV9 with TRBJ1-2; weak D call: TRBD1 (5 bases). Trimming left V 4 bases short and J 8 bases short, with 18 bases between. Germline V gene lookup returns CDR1 SGDLS and CDR2 YYNGEE. The CDR3 sequence is 14 residues long. The DNA of the CDR3 is TGTGCCAGCAGCACAACGGGGGGGGTCTGGGGCTACACCTTC. Amino acids: CASSTTGGVWGYTF.

CDR3 in amino acids: CSADTFRGGTF. The CDR3 nucleotides are TGCAGCGCCGACACTTTCAGGGGTGGGACCTTC. The chain recombines TRBV29-1 with TRBJ1-2; D is perhaps TRBD1 (6 bases). The CDR3 runs 11 residues. Germline V gene lookup returns CDR1 SQVTM and CDR2 ANQGSEA. V lost 7 bases to trimming and J lost 14 bases, with 20 bases between them. Full variable domain (missing parts from reference TRBV29-1 and TRBJ1-2): SAVISQKPSRDICQRGTSLTIQCQVDSQVTMMFWYRQQPGQSLTLIATANQGSEATYESGFVIDKFPISRPNLTFSTLTVSNMSPEDSSIYLCSADTFRGGTFGSGTRLTVV.

The chain uses TRBV29-1 and TRBJ1-1; D not resolved. Trimming removed 8 bases at V and 6 bases at J, with 19 bases between. The CDR3 length is 13 residues. Per germline, CDR1 SQVTM and CDR2 ANQGSEA. Here the CDR3 reads CSLTARMGSEAFF. As DNA, the CDR3 is TGCAGCTTAACCGCTCGGATGGGCTCTGAAGCTTTCTTT.

A word on this clone: The sample contains more than one DNA sequence encoding this CDR3. The J gene is TRBJ1-1, the V gene TRBV28; no clear D. The V and J ends lost 3 bases and 5 bases respectively, with 10 bases between them. This CDR3 comprises 13 residues. Looked up from germline, CDR1 is MDHEN and CDR2 is SYDVKM. The CDR3 DNA reads TGTGCCAGCAGTTTGCGAGGAGGTACTGAAGCTTTCTTT. Translated: CASSLRGGTEAFF.

V and J are TRBV28 and TRBJ2-3; 13 nucleotides align to TRBD2. Germline loops: CDR1 MDHEN, CDR2 SYDVKM. This CDR3 contains 17 residues. The junction had 7 bases not matched to a gene; V was cut back by 1 base and J by 6 bases. The DNA for the CDR3 is TGTGCCAGCAGTTTATATGGACTAGCGGGGGCCCAGGATACGCAGTATTTT. This sequence encodes CASSLYGLAGAQDTQYF.

This sequence joins TRBV13 and TRBJ2-3, with 13 nucleotides matching TRBD2. V shed 2 bases, J shed 1 base, and the junction held 6 bases outside the gene matches. Per the germline V gene, CDR1 is PRHDT and CDR2 is FYEKMQ (reference sequence). The CDR3 covers 18 residues. For the CDR3, the DNA is TGTGCCAGCAGCTTAAGGACTAGCGGGGGCCGGGGCACAGATACGCAGTATTTT. This encodes CASSLRTSGGRGTDTQYF.

The V and J genes are TRBV6-6 and TRBJ2-5; the D is unclear. The germline V gene has CDR1 MNHNY and CDR2 SVGAGI (reference sequence). Between the trimmed V and J ends, which lost 0 bases and 6 bases, there was a span of 8 bases. The CDR3 spans 13 residues. CDR3 sequence (DNA): TGTGCCAGCAGTTACTCCCAGTCGCAGACCCAGTACTTC. Its protein is CASSYSQSQTQYF.

This chain connects TRBV2 to TRBJ2-1; TRBD1 aligns across 9 bases. The length of the CDR3 is 17 residues. The V and J ends lost 6 bases and 2 bases, in that order; junction bases with no gene match: 11. The germline gives CDR1 SNHLY, CDR2 FYNNEI. The CDR3 loop reads CASSSPPGTGPYNEQFF. The CDR3 DNA reads as TGTGCCAGCAGCTCCCCCCCAGGGACAGGGCCCTACAATGAGCAGTTCTTC.

The gene calls are TRBV27 and TRBJ2-7; 7 bases agree with TRBD1. The CDR3 extends over 14 amino acids. The germline V gene encodes CDR1 MNHEY and CDR2 SMNVEV (reference sequence). The V and J ends lost 5 bases and 5 bases, in that order; junction bases with no gene match: 9. CDR3 sequence reads: CASSNSDRPDEQYF. The CDR3 DNA reads as TGTGCCAGCAGTAATTCGGACAGGCCCGACGAGCAGTACTTC.

The chain couples TRBV7-8 to TRBJ1-2; no clear D. V was trimmed by 5 bases and J by 0 bases, leaving 13 bases between them. The CDR3 loop spans 15 amino acids. Germline-derived CDR1 and CDR2 are SGHVS and FQNEAQ. This CDR3 is CASSPHGTSNYGYTF. The CDR3 DNA reads as TGTGCCAGCAGCCCCCATGGCACCTCTAACTATGGCTACACCTTC.

This chain joins TRBV30 and TRBJ2-7, with a weak D call TRBD2 (6 bases). The CDR3 length is 13 residues. V lost 1 base and J lost 3, with 10 bases in between. Germline V gene lookup returns CDR1 GTSNPN and CDR2 SVGIG (reference sequence). CDR3: CAWSGGGNYEQYF. CDR3 bases: TGTGCCTGGAGTGGTGGCGGGAACTACGAGCAGTACTTC.

CDR3 DNA sequence: TGTGCCAGCAGCCCCCGACAGGGGGTGACAGATACGCAGTATTTT. This translates into CASSPRQGVTDTQYF. J is TRBJ2-3 and V is TRBV7-8, with TRBD1 matching 9 bases. The CDR3 runs 15 residues. Germline V CDR1 and CDR2: SGHVS, FQNEAQ. With 5 bases clipped from V and 3 bases from J, the junction kept 6 bases outside the gene matches.

The chain links TRBV6-1 to TRBJ1-3; 10 bases are a match to TRBD1. CDR3 length: 15 amino acids. Germline trimming cut 3 bases from V and 7 bases from J; bases unmatched to any gene: 6. Germline V CDR1 and CDR2: MNHNS, SASEGT. The CDR3 DNA reads as TGTGCCAGCAGTGACCACGGGACAGGGGACAACACCATATATTTT. Its translation is CASSDHGTGDNTIYF.

The chain uses TRBV11-1 and TRBJ2-3, with D perhaps TRBD2 (6 bases). The CDR3 runs to 18 residues. V was shortened by 5 bases and J by 2 bases, with 23 bases between the two germline ends. CDR1 and CDR2 from the germline V gene are SGHAT and FQDESV (reference sequence). The CDR3 sequence is CASSPDSLSGLVTDTQYF. The DNA of the CDR3 is TGTGCCAGCAGCCCCGACTCCCTTAGCGGTCTCGTCACAGATACGCAGTATTTT.

Comments on this clone: Within the sample, other DNA sequences also encode this same CDR3. J is TRBJ1-2 and V is TRBV5-1; weak D call: TRBD1 (5 bases). V lost 6 bases to trimming and J lost 6 bases, with 18 bases between them. Germline-derived CDR1 and CDR2 are SGHRS and YFSETQ. CDR3 length: 14 amino acids. CDR3 in DNA: TGCGCCAGCAAGGTGGCGGGGGACCTAGATGGCTACACCTTC. Protein product: CASKVAGDLDGYTF.

The chain links TRBV15 to TRBJ1-4; tentatively, D is TRBD1 (6 bases). Germline CDR1 reads LNHNV; CDR2 reads YYDKDF (reference sequence). V gave up 0 bases and J gave up 5 bases, with 13 bases separating them. CDR3 length: 16 residues. This CDR3 reads CATSRDQGLANEKLFF. The CDR3 bases are TGTGCCACCAGCAGAGATCAGGGGCTTGCAAATGAAAAACTGTTTTTT. The variable domain in full, completed from reference TRBV15 and TRBJ1-4, reads DAMVIQNPRYQVTQFGKPVTLSCSQTLNHNVMYWYQQKSSQAPKLLFHYYDKDFNNEADTPDNFQSRRPNTSFCFLDIRSPGLGDTAMYLCATSRDQGLANEKLFFGSGTQLSVL.

The V gene is TRBV7-2, the J gene TRBJ1-2, with 7 positions matching TRBD1. With V trimmed by 2 bases and J by 8 bases, 5 bases remained unmatched. From germline, CDR1 is SGHTA and CDR2 FQGNSA. The CDR3 extends over 13 amino acids. The CDR3 spells CASSLLAGGGYTF. The DNA for the CDR3 is TGTGCCAGCAGCTTATTGGCAGGGGGAGGCTACACCTTC.

The chain links TRBV11-2 to TRBJ2-1; 8 bases match TRBD1. CDR3 size: 15 residues. V lost 2 bases and J lost 7; bases outside the gene matches: 7. Germline loops: CDR1 SGHAT, CDR2 FQNNGV. The CDR3 DNA sequence: TGTGCCAGCAGCTTAAGGCAGGGGGCCTTGAATGAGCAGTTCTTC. Translation gives CASSLRQGALNEQFF.

Worth noting for this clone: A read error may account for a junction end that differs from germline. The chain couples TRBV7-7 to TRBJ2-1; TRBD2 aligns across 13 bases. The CDR3 sequence is 15 residues long. The V gene's germline CDR1 is SSHAT and CDR2 FNYEAQ (reference sequence). CDR3 sequence: CASSLTSGGDNEQFF. The DNA for the CDR3 is TGTGCTAGCAGCTTAACTAGCGGGGGGGACAATGAGCAGTTCTTC.

This clone was counted between two and nine times. This chain joins TRBV5-1 and TRBJ2-6; a possible D gene is TRBD1 (6 bases). Trimming stripped 5 bases from V and 4 bases from J, with 16 bases between. Germline lookup yields CDR1 SGHRS and CDR2 YFSETQ. The CDR3 loop spans 16 amino acids. Here the CDR3 DNA reads TGCGCCAGCAGACCAGGGGTAAGGTCCGGGGCCAACGTCCTGACTTTC. This codes for CASRPGVRSGANVLTF.

The V gene is TRBV7-9, the J gene TRBJ1-2, with D hard to call. Germline V gene sequence: CDR1 SEHNR, CDR2 FQNEAQ (reference sequence). The CDR3 contains 13 residues. The ends were cut back, 5 bases at V and 5 bases at J, with 12 bases in the middle. The CDR3 DNA sequence: TGTGCCAGCAGCCCCCCCGTAATATATGGCTACACCTTC. Translated: CASSPPVIYGYTF.

This chain joins TRBV5-1 and TRBJ1-1, with a possible D match to TRBD1 (5 bases). V dropped 3 bases and J dropped 3 bases, with 12 bases sitting between them. CDR3 length equals 14 residues. CDR1 SGHRS and CDR2 YFSETQ come from the germline V gene. In nucleotides, the CDR3 is TGCGCCAGCAGCTGGGGCAGGTCCGACACTGAAGCTTTCTTT. Its translation is CASSWGRSDTEAFF.

This chain links TRBV28 with TRBJ1-6; 10 nucleotides align to TRBD1. CDR3 length: 20 residues. The germline V gene encodes CDR1 MDHEN and CDR2 SYDVKM. Losses at the gene ends were 10 bases for V and 1 base for J; bases not matched to a gene: 19. CDR3 in amino acids: CATTRPTGQGIGSYNSPLHF. CDR3 nucleotides: TGTGCCACCACCCGCCCAACGGGACAGGGGATCGGGTCCTATAATTCACCCCTCCACTTT.

The rearrangement joins TRBV7-9 to TRBJ2-1; 14 positions agree with TRBD2. The germline CDR1 and CDR2 sequences are SEHNR and FQNEAQ (reference sequence). With V trimmed by 6 bases and J by 9 bases, 13 bases remained unmatched. This CDR3 is built from 17 residues. Written as DNA, the CDR3 is TGTGCCAGCAGTAGACAAACCGGGACTAGCGGGAGCGGTGAGCAGTTCTTC. As protein: CASSRQTGTSGSGEQFF.

The chain joins TRBV28 to TRBJ1-2, with no clear D. The CDR3 length is 15 residues. Germline V CDR1 and CDR2: MDHEN, SYDVKM. The V gene lost 3 bases and the J gene lost 8 bases, with 19 bases spanning the gap. CDR3 residues: CASSFQVRGTGGYTF. The CDR3 nucleotides read TGTGCCAGCAGTTTCCAGGTCCGGGGTACTGGCGGCTACACCTTC.